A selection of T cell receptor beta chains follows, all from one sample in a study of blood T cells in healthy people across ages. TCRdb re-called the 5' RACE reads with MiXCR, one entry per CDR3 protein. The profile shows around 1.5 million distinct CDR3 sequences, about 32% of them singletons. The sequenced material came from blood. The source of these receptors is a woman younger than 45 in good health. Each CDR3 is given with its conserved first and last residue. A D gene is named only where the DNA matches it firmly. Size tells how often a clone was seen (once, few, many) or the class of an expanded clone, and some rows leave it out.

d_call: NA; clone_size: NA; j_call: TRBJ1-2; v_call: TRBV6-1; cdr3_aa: CASTGTNGYTF; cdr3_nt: TGTGCCAGCACCGGGACAAATGGCTACACCTTC
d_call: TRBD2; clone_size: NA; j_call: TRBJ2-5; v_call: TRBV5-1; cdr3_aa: CASSLGLAHQETQYF; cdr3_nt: TGCGCCAGCAGCTTGGGACTAGCGCATCAAGAGACCCAGTACTTC
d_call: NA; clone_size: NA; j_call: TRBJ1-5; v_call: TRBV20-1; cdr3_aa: CSARPPDQPQHF; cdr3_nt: TGCAGTGCTAGACCACCGGATCAGCCCCAGCATTTT
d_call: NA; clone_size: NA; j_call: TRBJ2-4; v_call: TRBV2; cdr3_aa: CASTLRSGNIQYF; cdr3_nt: TGTGCCAGCACCTTGAGGAGTGGGAACATTCAGTACTTC
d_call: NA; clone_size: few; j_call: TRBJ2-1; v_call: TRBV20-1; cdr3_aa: CSASRHPEQFF; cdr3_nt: TGCAGTGCTAGTAGGCATCCTGAGCAGTTCTTC
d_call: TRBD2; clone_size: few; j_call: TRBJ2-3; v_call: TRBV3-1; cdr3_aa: CASSYLAGQTSTDTQYF; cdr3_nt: TGTGCCAGCAGCTACCTAGCGGGGCAAACTAGCACAGATACGCAGTATTTT
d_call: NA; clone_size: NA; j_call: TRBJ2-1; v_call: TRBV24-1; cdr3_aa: CATSDNSASRGLDEQFF; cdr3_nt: TGTGCCACCAGTGATAATTCGGCCTCCCGGGGCCTGGATGAGCAGTTCTTC
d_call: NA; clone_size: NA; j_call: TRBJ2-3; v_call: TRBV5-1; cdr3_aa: CASSLGDHLTTDTQYF; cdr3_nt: TGCGCCAGCAGCTTGGGGGACCATTTAACCACAGATACGCAGTATTTT
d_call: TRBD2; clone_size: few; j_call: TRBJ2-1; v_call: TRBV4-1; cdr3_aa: CASSQGIGRSYNEQFF; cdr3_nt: TGCGCCAGCAGCCAAGGAATCGGGAGGTCCTACAATGAGCAGTTCTTC
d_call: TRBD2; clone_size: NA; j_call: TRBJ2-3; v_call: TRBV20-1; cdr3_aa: CSARSSGRALDTQYF; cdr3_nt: TGCAGTGCTAGGTCTAGCGGGAGAGCTTTGGATACGCAGTATTTT
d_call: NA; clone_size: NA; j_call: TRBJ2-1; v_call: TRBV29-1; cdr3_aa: CSVTGTAEQFF; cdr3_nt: TGCAGCGTGACAGGGACTGCTGAGCAGTTCTTC
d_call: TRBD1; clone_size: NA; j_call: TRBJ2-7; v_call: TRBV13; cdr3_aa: CASSPKTGFNEQYF; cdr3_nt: TGTGCCAGCAGCCCTAAGACAGGGTTTAACGAGCAGTACTTC
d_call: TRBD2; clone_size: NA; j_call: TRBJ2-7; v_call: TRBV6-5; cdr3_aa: CASSTLAGAWYEQYF; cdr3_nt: TGTGCCAGCAGTACCCTAGCGGGAGCCTGGTACGAGCAGTACTTC
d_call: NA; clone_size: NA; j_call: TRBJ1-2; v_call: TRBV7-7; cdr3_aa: CASSPLDLNYGYTF; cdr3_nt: TGTGCCAGCAGCCCCCTAGATCTCAACTATGGCTACACCTTC
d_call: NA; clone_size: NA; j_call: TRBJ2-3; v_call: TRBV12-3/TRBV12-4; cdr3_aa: CASSLRGSTDAQYF; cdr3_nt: TGTGCCAGCAGTTTGAGAGGAAGCACAGATGCGCAGTATTTT
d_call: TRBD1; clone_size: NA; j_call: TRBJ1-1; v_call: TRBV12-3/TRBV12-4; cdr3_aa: CASSFPGQGTNTEAFF; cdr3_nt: TGTGCCAGCAGCTTTCCGGGACAGGGTACGAACACTGAAGCTTTCTTT
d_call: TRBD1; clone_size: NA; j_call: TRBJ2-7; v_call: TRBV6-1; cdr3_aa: CASSDPWTGGGSYEQYF; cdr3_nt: TGTGCCAGCAGTGACCCTTGGACAGGGGGGGGCTCCTACGAGCAGTACTTC
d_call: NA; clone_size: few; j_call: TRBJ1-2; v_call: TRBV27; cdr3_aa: CASSRYGYTF; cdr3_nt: TGTGCCAGCAGTCGCTATGGCTACACCTTC
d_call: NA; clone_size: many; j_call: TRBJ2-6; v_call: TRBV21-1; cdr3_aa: CASSTGTSSGANVLTF; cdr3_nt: TGTGCCAGCAGCACCGGGACTAGCTCTGGGGCCAACGTCCTGACTTTC
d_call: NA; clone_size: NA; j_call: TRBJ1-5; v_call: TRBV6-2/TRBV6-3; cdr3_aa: CASSWHRQVGNQPQHF; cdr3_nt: TGTGCCAGCAGTTGGCACCGACAGGTTGGCAATCAGCCCCAGCATTTT
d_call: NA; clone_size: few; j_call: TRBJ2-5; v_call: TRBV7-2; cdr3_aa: CASSLRLGLTQGTQYF; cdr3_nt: TGTGCCAGCAGCTTACGCCTTGGACTCACGCAAGGGACCCAGTACTTC
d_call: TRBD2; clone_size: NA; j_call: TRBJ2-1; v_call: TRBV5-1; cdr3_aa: CAGGVAGVLSYNEQFF; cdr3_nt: TGCGCCGGGGGAGTAGCGGGAGTCTTATCCTACAATGAGCAGTTCTTC
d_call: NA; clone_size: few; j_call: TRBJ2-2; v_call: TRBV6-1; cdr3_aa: CADSERTSGIAELFF; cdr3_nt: TGTGCCGACAGTGAACGAACATCGGGGATCGCGGAGCTGTTTTTT
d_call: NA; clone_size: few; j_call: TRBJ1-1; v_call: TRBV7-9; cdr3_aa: CASSSPQGQSTEAFF; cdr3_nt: TGTGCCAGCAGCTCTCCCCAGGGACAATCCACTGAAGCTTTCTTT
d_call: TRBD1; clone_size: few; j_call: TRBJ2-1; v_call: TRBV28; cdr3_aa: CASSKGTAGIYNEQFF; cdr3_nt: TGTGCCAGCAGCAAAGGGACAGCAGGAATATACAATGAGCAGTTCTTC
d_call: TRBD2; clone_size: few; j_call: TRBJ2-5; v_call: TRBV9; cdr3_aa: CASSGLAGLNQETQYF; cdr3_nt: TGTGCCAGCAGCGGACTAGCGGGCCTAAACCAAGAGACCCAGTACTTC